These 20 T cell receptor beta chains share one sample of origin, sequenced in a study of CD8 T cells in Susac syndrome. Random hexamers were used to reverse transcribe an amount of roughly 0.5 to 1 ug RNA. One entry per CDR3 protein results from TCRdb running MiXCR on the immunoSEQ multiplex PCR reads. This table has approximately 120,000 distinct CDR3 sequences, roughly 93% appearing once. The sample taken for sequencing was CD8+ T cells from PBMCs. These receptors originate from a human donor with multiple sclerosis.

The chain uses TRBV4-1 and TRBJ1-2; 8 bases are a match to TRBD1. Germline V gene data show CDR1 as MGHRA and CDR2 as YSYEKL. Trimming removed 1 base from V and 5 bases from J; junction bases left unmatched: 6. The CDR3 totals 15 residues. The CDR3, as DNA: TGCGCCAGCAGCCAAGTGGAGACAGGGGCATATGGCTACACCTTC. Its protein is CASSQVETGAYGYTF.

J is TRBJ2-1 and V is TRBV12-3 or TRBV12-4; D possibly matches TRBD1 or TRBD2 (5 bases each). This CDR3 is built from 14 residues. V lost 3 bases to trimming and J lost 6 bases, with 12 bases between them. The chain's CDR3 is CASSFSGTSNEQFF. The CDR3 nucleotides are TGTGCCAGCAGTTTCTCAGGGACCAGCAATGAGCAGTTCTTC.

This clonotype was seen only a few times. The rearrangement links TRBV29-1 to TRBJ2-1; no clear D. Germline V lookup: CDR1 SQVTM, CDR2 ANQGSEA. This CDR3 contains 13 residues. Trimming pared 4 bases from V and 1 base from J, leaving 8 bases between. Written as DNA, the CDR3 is TGCAGCGTTGCTGGTGGATCCTACAATGAGCAGTTCTTC. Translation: CSVAGGSYNEQFF.

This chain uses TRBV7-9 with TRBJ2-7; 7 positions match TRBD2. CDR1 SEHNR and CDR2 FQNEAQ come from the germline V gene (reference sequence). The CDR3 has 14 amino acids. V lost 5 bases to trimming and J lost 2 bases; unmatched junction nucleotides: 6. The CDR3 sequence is CASSLGRGAYEQYF. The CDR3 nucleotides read TGTGCCAGCAGCCTAGGGAGGGGAGCCTACGAGCAGTACTTC.

DNA of the CDR3: TGTGCCAGCAGCTCACAAGCCTCACCCCTCCACTTT. Amino acid sequence: CASSSQASPLHF. The V and J genes are TRBV13 and TRBJ1-6, with unresolved D. The V gene's germline CDR1 is PRHDT and CDR2 FYEKMQ (reference sequence). The V and J ends lost 4 bases and 10 bases respectively, with 8 bases between them. The CDR3 consists of 12 residues.

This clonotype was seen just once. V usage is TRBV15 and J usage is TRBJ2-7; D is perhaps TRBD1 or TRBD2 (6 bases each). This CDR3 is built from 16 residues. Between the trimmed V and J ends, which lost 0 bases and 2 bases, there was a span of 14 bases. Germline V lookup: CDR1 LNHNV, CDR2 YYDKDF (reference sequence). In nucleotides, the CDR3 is TGTGCCACCAGCAGAGATCGAGGGGGGCGCCCCTACGAGCAGTACTTC. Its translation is CATSRDRGGRPYEQYF. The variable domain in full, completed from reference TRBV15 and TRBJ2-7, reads DAMVIQNPRYQVTQFGKPVTLSCSQTLNHNVMYWYQQKSSQAPKLLFHYYDKDFNNEADTPDNFQSRRPNTSFCFLDIRSPGLGDTAMYLCATSRDRGGRPYEQYFGPGTRLTVT.

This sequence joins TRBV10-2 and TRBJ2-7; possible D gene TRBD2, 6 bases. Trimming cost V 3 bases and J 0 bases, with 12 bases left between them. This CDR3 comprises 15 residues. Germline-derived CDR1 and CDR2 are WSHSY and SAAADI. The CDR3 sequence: CASSDRDSSSYEQYF. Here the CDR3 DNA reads TGCGCCAGCAGTGACCGGGACTCGAGCTCCTACGAGCAGTACTTC.

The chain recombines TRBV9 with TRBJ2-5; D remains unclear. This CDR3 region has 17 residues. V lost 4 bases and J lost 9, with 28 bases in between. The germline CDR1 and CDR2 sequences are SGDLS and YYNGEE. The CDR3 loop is CASSPEEWRPPRGAQYF. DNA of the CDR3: TGTGCCAGCAGCCCAGAGGAGTGGCGGCCACCGCGTGGGGCCCAGTACTTC.

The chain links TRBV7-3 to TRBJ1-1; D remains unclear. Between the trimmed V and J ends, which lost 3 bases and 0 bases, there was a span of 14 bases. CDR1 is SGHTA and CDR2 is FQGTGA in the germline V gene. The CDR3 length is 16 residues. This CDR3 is CASSLEGGFMNTEAFF. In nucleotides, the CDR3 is TGTGCCAGCAGCTTGGAGGGCGGATTCATGAACACTGAAGCTTTCTTT.

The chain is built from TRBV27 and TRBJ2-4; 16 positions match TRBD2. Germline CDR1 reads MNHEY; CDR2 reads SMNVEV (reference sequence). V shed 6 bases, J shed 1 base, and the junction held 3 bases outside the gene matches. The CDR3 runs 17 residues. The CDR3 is CASRKGLAGGAKNIQYF. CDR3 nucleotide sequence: TGTGCCAGCAGAAAGGGACTAGCGGGGGGGGCCAAAAACATTCAGTACTTC.

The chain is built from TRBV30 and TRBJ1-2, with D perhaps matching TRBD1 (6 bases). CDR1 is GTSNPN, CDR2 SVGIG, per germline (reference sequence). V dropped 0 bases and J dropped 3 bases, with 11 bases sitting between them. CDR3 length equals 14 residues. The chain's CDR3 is CAWSVPDSYYGYTF. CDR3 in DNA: TGTGCCTGGAGTGTACCGGACAGCTACTATGGCTACACCTTC.

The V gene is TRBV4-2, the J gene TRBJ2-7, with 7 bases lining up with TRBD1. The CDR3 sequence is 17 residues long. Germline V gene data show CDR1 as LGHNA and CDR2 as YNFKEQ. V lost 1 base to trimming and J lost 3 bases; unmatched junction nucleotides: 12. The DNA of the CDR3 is TGTGCCAGCAGCCAAGTTCAAGGACAGGACCTCGACTACGAGCAGTACTTC. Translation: CASSQVQGQDLDYEQYF.

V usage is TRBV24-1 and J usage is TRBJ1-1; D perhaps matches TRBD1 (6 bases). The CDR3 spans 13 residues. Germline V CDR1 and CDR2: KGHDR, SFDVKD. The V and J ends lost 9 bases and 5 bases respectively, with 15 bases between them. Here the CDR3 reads CATRFGGRTEAFF. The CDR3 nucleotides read TGTGCCACCCGTTTCGGGGGGCGAACTGAAGCTTTCTTT.

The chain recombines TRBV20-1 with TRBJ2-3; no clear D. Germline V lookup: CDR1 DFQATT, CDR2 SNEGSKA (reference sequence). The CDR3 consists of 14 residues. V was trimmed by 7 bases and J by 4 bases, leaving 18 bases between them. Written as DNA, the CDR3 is TGCAGTGTACCATCTTCCCTTTTTTCAGATACGCAGTATTTT. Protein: CSVPSSLFSDTQYF.

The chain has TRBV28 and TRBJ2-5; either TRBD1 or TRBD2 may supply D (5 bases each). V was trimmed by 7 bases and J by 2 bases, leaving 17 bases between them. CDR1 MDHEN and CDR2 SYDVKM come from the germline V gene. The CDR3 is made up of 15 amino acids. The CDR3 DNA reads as TGTGCCAGCACCCATCGGGGCTATCCTCAAGAGACCCAGTACTTC. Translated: CASTHRGYPQETQYF.

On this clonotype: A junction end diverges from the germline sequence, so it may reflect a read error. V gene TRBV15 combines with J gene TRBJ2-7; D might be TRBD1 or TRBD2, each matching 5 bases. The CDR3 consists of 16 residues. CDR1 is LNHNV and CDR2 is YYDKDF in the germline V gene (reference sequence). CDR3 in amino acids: CATSRVGWGNSYEQYF. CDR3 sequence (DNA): TGTGCCACCAGTAGAGTGGGGTGGGGGAACTCCTACGAGCAGTACTTC.

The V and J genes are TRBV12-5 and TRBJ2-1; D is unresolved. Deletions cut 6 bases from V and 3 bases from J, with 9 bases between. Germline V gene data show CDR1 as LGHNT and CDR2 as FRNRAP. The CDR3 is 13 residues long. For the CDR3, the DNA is TGTGCTAGTGGGCTCCAGGACTACAATGAGCAGTTCTTC. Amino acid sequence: CASGLQDYNEQFF.

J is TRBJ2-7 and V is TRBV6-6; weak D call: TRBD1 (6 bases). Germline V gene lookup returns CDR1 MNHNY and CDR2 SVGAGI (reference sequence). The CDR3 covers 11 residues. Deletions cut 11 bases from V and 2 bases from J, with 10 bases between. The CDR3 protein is CASGVPYEQYV. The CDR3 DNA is TGTGCCTCAGGGGTGCCCTACGAGCAGTACGTC.

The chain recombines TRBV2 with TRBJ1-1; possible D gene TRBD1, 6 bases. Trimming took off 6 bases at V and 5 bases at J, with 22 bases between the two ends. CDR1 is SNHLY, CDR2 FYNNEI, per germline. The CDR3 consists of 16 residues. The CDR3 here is CASRGGSAAGWTEAFF. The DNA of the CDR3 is TGTGCCAGCAGAGGGGGATCCGCCGCAGGGTGGACTGAAGCTTTCTTT. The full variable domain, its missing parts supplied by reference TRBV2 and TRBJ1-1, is EPEVTQTPSHQVTQMGQEVILRCVPISNHLYFYWYRQILGQKVEFLVSFYNNEISEKSEIFDDQFSVERPDGSNFTLKIRSTKLEDSAMYFCASRGGSAAGWTEAFFGQGTRLTVV.

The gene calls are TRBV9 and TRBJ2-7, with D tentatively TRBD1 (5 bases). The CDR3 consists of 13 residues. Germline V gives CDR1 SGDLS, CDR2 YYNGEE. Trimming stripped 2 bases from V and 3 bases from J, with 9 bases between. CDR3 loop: CASSVQGGYEQYF. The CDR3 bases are TGTGCCAGCAGCGTGCAGGGCGGCTACGAGCAGTACTTC.